This TCR beta chain originates from a study of blood T cell repertoires in COVID-19. Germline V gene lookup returns CDR1 SGHTA and CDR2 FQGNSA. The trim removed 5 bases at V and 8 bases at J, leaving 7 bases unmatched. The CDR3 is 15 amino acids. In the original processing: From reference gene primer amplification, estimates of nucleated cell counts were derived. The protocol was immunoSEQ multiplex PCR, while the TCRdb copy is restricted to in-frame clones and leaves out a portion. Clone size and the V and J calls come from that table; the DNA yielded D and trimming. The sample lists fewer than 85,000 clones, 65% to 85% occurring once.

This rearrangement joins TRBV7-2 to TRBJ2-1; 12 nucleotides line up with TRBD2. This TCR came from a human donor in a cohort sampled during active COVID-19. Sequencing input: peripheral blood. CDR3 nucleotide sequence: TGTGCCAGCAGCGTCCCTAGCGGGGGGGGGCATGAGCAGTTCTTC. This encodes CASSVPSGGGHEQFF.